This T cell receptor beta chain derives from a study of blood T cell repertoires in COVID-19. Study context: COVID-19 samples, acute and convalescent, were from the United States, Italy and Spain.

The V end lost 0 bases, the J end lost 0 bases, and 15 bases lay between the germline ends. This CDR3 has 18 residues. CDR1 and CDR2 from the germline V gene are LGHNA and YSLEER. Each participant's cohort was designated according to participant-reported clinical history. Two negative PCRs, clearance, or symptom resolution characterized the recovered Cohort 3 donors. Per the study methods: Reference gene primer amplification gave nucleated cell count estimates. Assay used: immunoSEQ multiplex PCR; TCRdb lists only in-frame clones, some missing. V and J calls and clone size are those listed in that table; D and trimming were worked out from the DNA. The sample has some 140,000 clones, about 80% seen once.

Sequencing used PBMCs or T cells enriched from blood (not recorded which). The origin of this receptor is a man in his forties or fifties who had recovered from COVID-19. The chain carries TRBV4-3 and TRBJ1-5, with TRBD1 as a possible D gene (5 bases). CDR3 sequence reads: CASSQEGGGGYSNQPQHF. Here the CDR3 DNA reads TGCGCCAGCAGCCAAGAGGGGGGTGGCGGGTATAGCAATCAGCCCCAGCATTTT.